What follows are 14 T cell receptor beta chains derived from one specimen sequenced in a study of cytomegalovirus exposure and HLA in healthy donors. PCR was performed using 60 Vbeta and 13 Jbeta primers. Data came from immunoSEQ multiplex PCR; TCRdb stores just in-frame clones and leaves some out. The sample includes 150,000 to 200,000 clones, roughly four fifths of them seen just once. Sequencing was carried out using PBMCs. The receptors originated from a male donor in good health and CMV-seropositive.

This chain links TRBV28 with TRBJ1-1; D is unclear. V was clipped by 4 bases and J by 4 bases, with 16 bases between them. This CDR3 has 15 residues. Per germline, CDR1 MDHEN and CDR2 SYDVKM. The CDR3 loop reads CASSSAGGLGTEAFF. The CDR3, as DNA: TGTGCCAGCAGTTCGGCGGGTGGCCTGGGCACTGAAGCTTTCTTT.

This clone was picked up a small number of times. This chain uses TRBV5-1 with TRBJ2-2; D not certain. V was clipped by 0 bases and J by 4 bases, with 4 bases between them. The CDR3 covers 13 residues. CDR1 is SGHRS, CDR2 YFSETQ, per germline. CDR3 DNA: TGCGCCAGCAGCTTGGGGAGCACCGGGGAGCTGTTTTTT. This translates into CASSLGSTGELFF.

V and J are TRBV5-6 and TRBJ1-2; D is ambiguous. V was clipped by 7 bases and J by 0 bases, with 13 bases between them. This CDR3 has 14 residues. In germline, CDR1 is SGHDT, CDR2 YYEEEE. CDR3 in amino acids: CASRDAGPNYGYTF. The CDR3 DNA follows: TGTGCCAGCCGAGACGCAGGCCCTAACTATGGCTACACCTTC.

The gene calls are TRBV18 and TRBJ2-1; 7 bases fit TRBD1. The V gene's germline CDR1 is KGHSH and CDR2 LQKENI. After removal of 4 bases from V and 7 bases from J, the junction contained 13 bases not matched to a gene. The CDR3 covers 16 residues. CDR3 protein: CASSRWARGISNEQFF. The CDR3 bases are TGTGCCAGCTCACGATGGGCCAGGGGGATTTCTAATGAGCAGTTCTTC. Full variable domain (remainder filled in from reference TRBV18 and TRBJ2-1): NAGVMQNPRHLVRRRGQEARLRCSPMKGHSHVYWYRQLPEEGLKFMVYLQKENIIDESGMPKERFSAEFPKEGPSILRIQQVVRGDSAAYFCASSRWARGISNEQFFGPGTRLTVL.

The chain joins TRBV15 to TRBJ2-3; TRBD2 matches at 10 bases. The CDR3 contains 17 residues. V trimming: 3 bases; J trimming: 4 bases; junction bases outside the gene matches: 10. Germline V gene data show CDR1 as LNHNV and CDR2 as YYDKDF (reference sequence). The CDR3 sequence: CATSRVPGTSDPDTQYF. Written as DNA, the CDR3 is TGTGCCACCAGCAGGGTACCCGGGACTAGCGACCCAGATACGCAGTATTTT. Supplemented by reference TRBV15 and TRBJ2-3, the full variable domain reads DAMVIQNPRYQVTQFGKPVTLSCSQTLNHNVMYWYQQKSSQAPKLLFHYYDKDFNNEADTPDNFQSRRPNTSFCFLDIRSPGLGDTAMYLCATSRVPGTSDPDTQYFGPGTRLTVL.

The chain combines TRBV6-5 with TRBJ2-3; 7 bases match TRBD2. CDR3 length: 15 amino acids. Germline V gene data show CDR1 as MNHEY and CDR2 as SVGAGI. With 0 bases clipped from V and 6 bases from J, the junction kept 6 bases outside the gene matches. CDR3 loop: CASSYSGGSGDTQYF. CDR3 DNA sequence: TGTGCCAGCAGTTACTCGGGCGGGAGCGGTGATACGCAGTATTTT.

The V call is TRBV15, the J call TRBJ1-2; weak D call: TRBD1 (5 bases). CDR3 length: 17 amino acids. Germline V lookup: CDR1 LNHNV, CDR2 YYDKDF (reference sequence). V was clipped by 0 bases and J by 2 bases, with 16 bases between them. CDR3 nucleotide sequence: TGTGCCACCAGCAGAGATACGGCGCGGGGACTCAACTATGGCTACACCTTC. The encoded protein is CATSRDTARGLNYGYTF.

The chain recombines TRBV5-1 with TRBJ1-1; TRBD1 might be the D (6 bases). V lost 0 bases, J lost 2 bases, and 8 bases lay in between. This CDR3 contains 14 residues. Germline CDR1 reads SGHRS; CDR2 reads YFSETQ. CDR3 bases: TGCGCCAGCAGCTTGGGCGGGGGCAACACTGAAGCTTTCTTT. It is translated as CASSLGGGNTEAFF.

This clone was observed a single time. J is TRBJ1-3 and V is TRBV11-2; D is uncertain. Trimming shortened V by 5 bases and J by 0 bases, and 11 bases separated the two germline ends. Germline V gives CDR1 SGHAT, CDR2 FQNNGV. The CDR3 has 15 residues. In DNA, the CDR3 is TGTGCCAGCAGCCCCTCAGGAAACTCTGGAAACACCATATATTTT. Residues: CASSPSGNSGNTIYF. The variable domain in full, with the rest retrieved from reference TRBV11-2 and TRBJ1-3, is EAGVAQSPRYKIIEKRQSVAFWCNPISGHATLYWYQQILGQGPKLLIQFQNNGVVDDSQLPKDRFSAERLKGVDSTLKIQPAKLEDSAVYLCASSPSGNSGNTIYFGEGSWLTVV.

The chain is built from TRBV29-1 and TRBJ2-6; D unresolved. The CDR3 is made up of 13 amino acids. Trimming removed 5 bases from V and 2 bases from J, with 7 bases in between. The germline gives CDR1 SQVTM, CDR2 ANQGSEA. As DNA, the CDR3 is TGCAGCGTTCTTGTCGCTGGGGCCAACGTCCTGACTTTC. It specifies CSVLVAGANVLTF. Drawing the rest from reference TRBV29-1 and TRBJ2-6, the complete variable domain is SAVISQKPSRDICQRGTSLTIQCQVDSQVTMMFWYRQQPGQSLTLIATANQGSEATYESGFVIDKFPISRPNLTFSTLTVSNMSPEDSSIYLCSVLVAGANVLTFGAGSRLTVL.

V and J are TRBV4-3 and TRBJ1-5; tentative D call: TRBD1 (5 bases). CDR1 LGHNA and CDR2 YSLEER come from the germline V gene. The CDR3 covers 17 residues. The V gene lost 0 bases and the J gene lost 3 bases, with 15 bases spanning the gap. The CDR3 reads CASSQDLGADLNQPQHF. As DNA, the CDR3 is TGCGCCAGCAGCCAAGATCTTGGGGCAGATCTCAATCAGCCCCAGCATTTT.

The rearrangement joins TRBV25-1 to TRBJ1-5, with TRBD1 matching 7 bases. This CDR3 contains 15 residues. Germline V gives CDR1 MGHDK, CDR2 SYGVNS. V dropped 4 bases and J dropped 0; count of bases not matched to a gene: 3. CDR3 sequence reads: CASSAGTASNQPQHF. As DNA, the CDR3 is TGTGCCAGCAGTGCAGGGACAGCTAGCAATCAGCCCCAGCATTTT.

This clone was detected once. The chain combines TRBV7-9 with TRBJ2-1; D is possibly TRBD2 (5 bases). Germline V lookup: CDR1 SEHNR, CDR2 FQNEAQ (reference sequence). Trimming took 5 bases from V and 3 from J, leaving 11 bases between them. This CDR3 has 14 amino acids. The CDR3 here is CASSPSLDYNEQFF. The CDR3 DNA is TGTGCCAGCAGCCCTAGCTTGGACTACAATGAGCAGTTCTTC. Variable domain in full (rest from reference TRBV7-9 and TRBJ2-1): DTGVSQNPRHKITKRGQNVTFRCDPISEHNRLYWYRQTLGQGPEFLTYFQNEAQLEKSRLLSDRFSAERPKGSFSTLEIQRTEQGDSAMYLCASSPSLDYNEQFFGPGTRLTVL.

Remarks on this clone: A read error may produce the germline difference seen at one junction end. This rearrangement joins TRBV7-9 to TRBJ1-2; D is perhaps TRBD1 (6 bases). This CDR3 is 14 amino acids long. The germline gives CDR1 SEHNR, CDR2 FQNEAQ (reference sequence). CDR3 DNA: TGTTCCAGCAGCTTAGTTCTCAGGGGATCTGGCTACACCTTC. Translating it yields CSSSLVLRGSGYTF.